This TCR beta chain was obtained from a study of breast tumors, draining lymph nodes, adjacent tissues. TCRdb called the multiplex PCR reads again in MiXCR, with one record for every CDR3 protein. The repertoire includes under 300,000 distinct CDR3 sequences, about 34% of them detected once, and roughly 3.5% sits in the top ten. Samples came from axillary lymph nodes draining the breast cancer. Regarding the study as a whole: Tumors had less TCR diversity than lymph nodes, more than nontumor tissue. Data only fit, rather than demonstrated, lymph node origin of most tumor T cells.

This CDR3 spans 14 amino acids. V was shortened by 1 base and J by 7 bases, with 13 bases between the two germline ends. This clonotype was seen many times. Its antigen is unidentified. J is TRBJ1-2 and V is TRBV12-3 or TRBV12-4, with D unresolved. The sequence derives from a female donor with breast cancer. Some clones in this sample may be carry-over from other donors' samples. The sequencing sample was made of axillary lymph node tissue. The CDR3 DNA reads as TGTGCCAGCAGTTTAGAAATAGCGGATGGTGGCTACACCTTC. Translated: CASSLEIADGGYTF.